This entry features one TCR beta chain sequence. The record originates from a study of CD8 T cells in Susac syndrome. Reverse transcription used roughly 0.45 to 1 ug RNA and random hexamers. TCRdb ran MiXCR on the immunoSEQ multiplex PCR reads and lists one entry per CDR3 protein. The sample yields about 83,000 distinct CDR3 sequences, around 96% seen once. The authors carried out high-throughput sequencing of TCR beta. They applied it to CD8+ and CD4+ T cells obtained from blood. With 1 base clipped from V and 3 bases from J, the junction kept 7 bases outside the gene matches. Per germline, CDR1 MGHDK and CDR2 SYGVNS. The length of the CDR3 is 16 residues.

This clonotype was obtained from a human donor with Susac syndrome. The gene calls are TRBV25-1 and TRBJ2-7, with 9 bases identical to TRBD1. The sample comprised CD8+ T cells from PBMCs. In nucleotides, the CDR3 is TGTGCCAGCAGTGAATCCGGGACAGGGATTAACTACGAGCAGTACTTC. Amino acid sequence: CASSESGTGINYEQYF.